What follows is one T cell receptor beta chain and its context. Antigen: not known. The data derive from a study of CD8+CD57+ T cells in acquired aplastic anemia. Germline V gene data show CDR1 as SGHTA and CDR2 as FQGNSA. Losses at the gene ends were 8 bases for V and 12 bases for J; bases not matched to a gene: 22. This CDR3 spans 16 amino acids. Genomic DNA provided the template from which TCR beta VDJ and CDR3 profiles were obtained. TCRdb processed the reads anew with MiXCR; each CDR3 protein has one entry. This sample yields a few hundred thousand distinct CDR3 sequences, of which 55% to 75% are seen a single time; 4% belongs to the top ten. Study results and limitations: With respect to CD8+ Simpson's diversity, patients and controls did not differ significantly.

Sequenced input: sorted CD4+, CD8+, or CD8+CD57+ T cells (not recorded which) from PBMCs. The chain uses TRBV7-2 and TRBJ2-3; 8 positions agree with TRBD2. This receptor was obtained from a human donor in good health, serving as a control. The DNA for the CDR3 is TGTGCCAGCCAGACTCGCGGGGGGAGAGAGACCCAGTACCAGTATTTT. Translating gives CASQTRGGRETQYQYF.